This entry lists 21 T cell receptor beta chains sequenced from one sample in a study of breast tumors, draining lymph nodes, adjacent tissues. The lymph nodes were axillary draining lymph nodes from breast cancer patients. TCRdb re-called the multiplex PCR reads with MiXCR, one entry per CDR3 protein. The table has 250,000 or so distinct CDR3 sequences, around 31% seen once. Material: axillary lymph node tissue. These receptors originate from a female donor with breast cancer. Some clones in this sample may be carry-over from other donors' samples.

This clonotype appeared a few times. A much larger clone lies one base from this, so it may be a read error. The V and J genes are TRBV7-6 and TRBJ2-7; no firm D call. CDR3 length: 14 residues. Trimming pared 5 bases from V and 6 bases from J, leaving 17 bases between. The V gene's germline CDR1 is SGHVS and CDR2 FNYEAQ. CDR3 residues: CASSIGGEASEQYF. The CDR3 DNA sequence: TGTGCCAGCAGCATAGGCGGCGAGGCGTCCGAGCAGTACTTC. Full variable domain (missing parts from reference TRBV7-6 and TRBJ2-7): GAGVSQSPRYKVTKRGQDVALRCDPISGHVSLYWYRQALGQGPEFLTYFNYEAQQDKSGLPNDRFSAERPEGSISTLTIQRTEQRDSAMYRCASSIGGEASEQYFGPGTRLTVT.

In regard to this clonotype: At one of its ends the junction is not consistent with the germline gene, which may arise from a read error. This rearrangement joins TRBV10-3 to TRBJ2-7; 7 positions agree with TRBD1. The CDR3 runs to 16 residues. Germline CDR1 ENHRY, CDR2 SYGVKD. CDR3 DNA sequence: TGTGCCAGCAGTACCTGGACAGGAGTGAGCTCCTACGAGCAGTACTTC. This encodes CASSTWTGVSSYEQYF.

The V call is TRBV6-6, the J call TRBJ1-1; D gene uncertain. V was shortened by 6 bases and J by 2 bases, with 10 bases between the two germline ends. Germline CDR1 and CDR2: MNHNY and SVGAGI (reference sequence). The CDR3 has 13 amino acids. CDR3 amino acids: CASRNKLNTEAFF. The CDR3 DNA reads as TGTGCCAGCAGGAACAAACTCAACACTGAAGCTTTCTTT.

Notes on this clonotype: Being one base from a much bigger clone, this may be a read error. This chain joins TRBV20-1 and TRBJ2-7, with 8 positions matching TRBD2. The CDR3 loop spans 18 amino acids. V trimming: 0 bases; J trimming: 3 bases; junction bases outside the gene matches: 16. CDR1 is DFQATT and CDR2 is SNEGSKA in the germline V gene (reference sequence). In DNA form, the CDR3 reads TGCAGTGCTAGAGACCCGTTGACTAGCGCGACTGCCGGCTACGAGCAGTACTTC. Translation gives CSARDPLTSATAGYEQYF.

This clonotype came up many times. V gene TRBV20-1 combines with J gene TRBJ2-2; D call uncertain. CDR1 and CDR2 from the germline V gene are DFQATT and SNEGSKA (reference sequence). The CDR3 has 14 amino acids. V was pared by 0 bases and J by 2 bases, with 7 bases between. CDR3 amino acids: CSAREIRNTGELFF. The CDR3 DNA follows: TGCAGTGCTAGAGAGATTAGAAACACCGGGGAGCTGTTTTTT.

The chain is built from TRBV20-1 and TRBJ1-2; 7 bases are shared with TRBD1. J lost 14 bases, V lost 0 bases, and 9 bases had no gene match. This CDR3 is 12 amino acids long. Germline CDR1 and CDR2: DFQATT and SNEGSKA (reference sequence). CDR3 in amino acids: CSARDPTGSSTF. The CDR3, as DNA: TGCAGTGCTAGAGATCCGACAGGGTCCTCTACCTTC.

The genes are TRBV10-3 and TRBJ1-5; possible D gene TRBD1, 6 bases. This CDR3 region has 11 residues. Trimming removed 7 bases from V and 10 bases from J, with 11 bases in between. Germline V gives CDR1 ENHRY, CDR2 SYGVKD. In DNA form, the CDR3 reads TGTGCCATCAACCGGGACACCCCCCAGCATTTT. Translated: CAINRDTPQHF.

Many counts were recorded for this clonotype. This chain joins TRBV7-2 and TRBJ2-5; no definite D call. CDR1 SGHTA and CDR2 FQGNSA come from the germline V gene. The CDR3 covers 14 residues. Trimming took 4 bases from V and 2 from J, leaving 11 bases between them. This CDR3 reads CASSSNDFQETQYF. Here the CDR3 DNA reads TGTGCCAGCAGCTCTAACGACTTTCAAGAGACCCAGTACTTC.

At least ten counts were recorded for this clonotype. The chain has TRBV2 and TRBJ2-7, with 11 bases matching TRBD2. V was pared by 1 base and J by 7 bases, with 6 bases of the junction left unmatched. Looked up from germline, CDR1 is SNHLY and CDR2 is FYNNEI. The CDR3 has 15 amino acids. The CDR3 sequence is CASSEEGLAAEEQYF. In DNA, the CDR3 is TGTGCCAGCAGTGAAGAGGGACTAGCGGCGGAGGAGCAGTACTTC.

This clonotype was observed a few times. No conserved phenylalanine or tryptophan is present at the end of the CDR3, so a read error is the likely explanation. V and J are TRBV20-1 and TRBJ1-5; D is perhaps TRBD1 (5 bases). CDR1 and CDR2 from the germline V gene are DFQATT and SNEGSKA (reference sequence). V lost 1 base and J 5 bases, leaving 12 bases between the germline ends. This CDR3 has 14 residues. CDR3 DNA sequence: TGCAGTGCTAGAGTCGGGGTAGGGGATCAGCCCCAGCATCTT. It is translated as CSARVGVGDQPQHL.

There are many counts of this clonotype. V gene TRBV5-5 combines with J gene TRBJ2-5; D perhaps matches TRBD1 (5 bases). Germline V gene sequence: CDR1 SGHKS, CDR2 YYEKEE (reference sequence). The CDR3 spans 15 residues. V was pared by 0 bases and J by 4 bases, with 13 bases between. The CDR3 region is CASSLGYSRGETQYF. CDR3 coding DNA: TGTGCCAGCAGCTTGGGTTACAGTAGGGGAGAGACCCAGTACTTC.

As to this clonotype: With a much larger clone just one base away, this may be a read error. V and J are TRBV5-8 and TRBJ1-2; 9 bases are a match to TRBD1. CDR1 and CDR2 from the germline V gene are SGHTS and YDEGEE. This CDR3 comprises 18 residues. The junction had 13 bases not matched to a gene; V was cut back by 2 bases and J by 2 bases. The CDR3 here is CASSLCPGQGGINYGYTF. DNA for the CDR3: TGTGCCAGCAGCTTATGCCCGGGACAGGGTGGGATCAACTATGGCTACACCTTC.

This clonotype was observed at least ten times. The chain employs TRBV9 and TRBJ1-3; D gene ambiguous. With 0 bases removed from V and 4 bases from J, the gap between germline ends came to 8 bases. The CDR3 consists of 14 residues. The germline gives CDR1 SGDLS, CDR2 YYNGEE. CDR3 residues: CASSVVESGNTIYF. The CDR3 DNA is TGTGCCAGCAGCGTAGTTGAGTCCGGAAACACCATATATTTT.

Concerning this clonotype: A read error may explain this, as a much larger clone is one base away. V gene TRBV5-8 combines with J gene TRBJ2-5; D is uncertain. In germline, CDR1 is SGHTS, CDR2 YDEGEE. With 0 bases removed from V and 4 bases from J, the gap between germline ends came to 10 bases. This CDR3 comprises 14 residues. The CDR3 DNA follows: TGTGCCAGCAGCTTGGGTCTGGCGAGAGAGACCCAGTACTTC. Translation gives CASSLGLARETQYF.

This clonotype was counted ten times or more. The chain has TRBV20-1 and TRBJ1-5; D is possibly TRBD1 (6 bases). Trimming cost V 0 bases and J 1 base, with 10 bases left between them. The CDR3 is made up of 15 amino acids. Germline assignment: CDR1 DFQATT and CDR2 SNEGSKA (reference sequence). DNA for the CDR3: TGCAGTGCTAGAGAGGGGGCAGGGAGCAATCAGCCCCAGCATTTT. Translating it yields CSAREGAGSNQPQHF.

This chain links TRBV19 with TRBJ1-1, with TRBD1 as a possible D gene (5 bases). The germline gives CDR1 LNHDA, CDR2 SQIVND (reference sequence). The CDR3 sequence is 15 residues long. V lost 5 bases, J lost 1 base, and 14 bases lay in between. CDR3 sequence reads: CASSPPGGWNTEAFF. CDR3 sequence (DNA): TGTGCCAGTAGTCCCCCGGGGGGATGGAACACTGAAGCTTTCTTT.

This clonotype was found many times. The V and J genes are TRBV6-4 and TRBJ1-2, with 12 bases that match TRBD1. CDR1 is MRHNA, CDR2 SNTAGT, per germline. The length of the CDR3 is 13 residues. V gave up 7 bases and J gave up 10 bases; unmatched junction bases: 7. The CDR3 DNA sequence: TGTGCCAGCACCCCGGGGACAGGGGGCGTCTACACCTTC. Translated, it gives CASTPGTGGVYTF.

This clonotype was observed at least ten times. With a much larger clone just one base away, this may be a read error. The chain uses TRBV7-9 and TRBJ2-6, with D perhaps TRBD2 (6 bases). The length of the CDR3 is 17 residues. CDR1 SEHNR and CDR2 FQNEAQ come from the germline V gene (reference sequence). CDR3 loop: CASSMGRWGSGANLLTF. The CDR3 DNA reads as TGTGCCAGCAGCATGGGGAGGTGGGGGTCTGGGGCCAACCTCCTGACTTTC. The whole variable domain, filled in from reference TRBV7-9 and TRBJ2-6, reads DTGVSQNPRHKITKRGQNVTFRCDPISEHNRLYWYRQTLGQGPEFLTYFQNEAQLEKSRLLSDRFSAERPKGSFSTLEIQRTEQGDSAMYLCASSMGRWGSGANLLTFGAGSRLTVL.

Of note for this clonotype: Since a much larger clone is just one base distant, this may be a read error. The genes are TRBV11-2 and TRBJ2-7; D perhaps matches TRBD2 (6 bases). Trimming stripped 0 bases from V and 0 bases from J, with 12 bases between. The V gene's germline CDR1 is SGHAT and CDR2 FQNNGV. This CDR3 has 16 residues. The CDR3 spells CASSLEASATSYEQYF. For the CDR3, the DNA is TGTGCCAGCAGCTTAGAGGCTAGCGCGACCTCCTACGAGCAGTACTTC.

Notes on this clonotype: One end of the junction fails to match germline, which may point to a read error. The chain links TRBV9 to TRBJ2-5; 7 nucleotides agree with TRBD1. Germline-derived CDR1 and CDR2 are SGDLS and YYNGEE. The CDR3 covers 13 residues. This chain's CDR3 is CASSVEGAESQYF. As DNA, the CDR3 is TGTGCCAGCAGCGTAGAGGGGGCCGAGAGCCAGTACTTC.

There are a few counts of this clonotype. The genes are TRBV5-1 and TRBJ1-1; 7 bases fit TRBD1. The CDR3 covers 14 residues. Germline V gene sequence: CDR1 SGHRS, CDR2 YFSETQ. Trimming took 4 bases from V and 4 from J; bases not matched to a gene: 7. The DNA of the CDR3 is TGCGCCAGCAGCAAGGGACAGCGTATCACTGAAGCTTTCTTT. As protein: CASSKGQRITEAFF.